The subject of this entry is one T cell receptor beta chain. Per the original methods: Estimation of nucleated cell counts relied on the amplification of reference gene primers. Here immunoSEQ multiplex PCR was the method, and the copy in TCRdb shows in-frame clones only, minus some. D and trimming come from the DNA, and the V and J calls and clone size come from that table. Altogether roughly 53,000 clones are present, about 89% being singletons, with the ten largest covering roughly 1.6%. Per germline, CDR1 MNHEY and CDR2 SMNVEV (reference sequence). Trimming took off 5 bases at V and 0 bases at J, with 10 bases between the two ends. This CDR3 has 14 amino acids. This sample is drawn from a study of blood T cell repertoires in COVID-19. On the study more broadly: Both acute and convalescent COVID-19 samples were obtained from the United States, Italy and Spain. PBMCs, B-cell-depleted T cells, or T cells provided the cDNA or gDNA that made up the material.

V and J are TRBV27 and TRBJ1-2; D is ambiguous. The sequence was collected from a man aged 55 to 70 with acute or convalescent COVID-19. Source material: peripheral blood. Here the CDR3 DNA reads TGTGCCAGCAGTCCCAACGGGGCTAACTATGGCTACACCTTC. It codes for CASSPNGANYGYTF.